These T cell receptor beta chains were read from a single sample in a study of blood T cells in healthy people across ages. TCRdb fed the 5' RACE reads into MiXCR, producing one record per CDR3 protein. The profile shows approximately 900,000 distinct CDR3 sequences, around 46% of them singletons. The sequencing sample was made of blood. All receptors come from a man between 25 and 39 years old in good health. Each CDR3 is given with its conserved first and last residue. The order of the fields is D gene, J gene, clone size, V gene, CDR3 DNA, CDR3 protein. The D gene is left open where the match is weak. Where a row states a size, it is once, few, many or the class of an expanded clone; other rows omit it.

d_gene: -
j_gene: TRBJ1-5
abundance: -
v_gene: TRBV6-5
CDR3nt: TGTGCCAGTTCCACCGGACATGACAATCAGCCCCAGCATTTT
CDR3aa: CASSTGHDNQPQHF

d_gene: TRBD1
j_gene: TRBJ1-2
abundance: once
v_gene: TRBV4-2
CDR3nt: TGTGCCAGCAGCCAGACCGCCGGGACAGTCGGCTACACCTTC
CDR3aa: CASSQTAGTVGYTF

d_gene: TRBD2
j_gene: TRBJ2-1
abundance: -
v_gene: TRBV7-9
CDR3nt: TGTGCCAGCAGCAAACTAGCGGGGAGTGAGCAGTTCTTC
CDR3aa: CASSKLAGSEQFF

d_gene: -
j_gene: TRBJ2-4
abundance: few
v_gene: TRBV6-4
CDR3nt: TGTGCCAGCAGTGAAGGAGGGGAAAACATTCAGTACTTC
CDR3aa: CASSEGGENIQYF

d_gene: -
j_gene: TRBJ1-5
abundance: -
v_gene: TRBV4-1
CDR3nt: TGCGCCAGCAGCCAGGGGCGTTTGGGCCCCCAGCATTTT
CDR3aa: CASSQGRLGPQHF

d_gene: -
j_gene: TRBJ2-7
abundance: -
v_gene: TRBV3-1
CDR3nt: TGTGCCAGCAGCCAAGGAGGGGCCGTGAACGAGCAGTACTTC
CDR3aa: CASSQGGAVNEQYF

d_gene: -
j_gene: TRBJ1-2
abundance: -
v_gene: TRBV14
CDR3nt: TGTGCCAGCAGCGCGGCAGCTAACTATGGCTACACCTTC
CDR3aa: CASSAAANYGYTF

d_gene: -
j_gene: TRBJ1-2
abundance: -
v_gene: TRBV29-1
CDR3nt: TGCAGCGTTGAAGCGACTGGGTATGGCTACACCTTC
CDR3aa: CSVEATGYGYTF

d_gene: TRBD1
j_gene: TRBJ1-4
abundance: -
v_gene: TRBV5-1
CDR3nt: TGCGCCAGCAGCGTGACAGGGGACGGCGAAAAACTGTTTTTT
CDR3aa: CASSVTGDGEKLFF

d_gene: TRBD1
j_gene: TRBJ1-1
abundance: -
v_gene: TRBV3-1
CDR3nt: TGTGCCAGCAGGACAGGGACAGAAGCTTTCTTT
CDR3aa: CASRTGTEAFF

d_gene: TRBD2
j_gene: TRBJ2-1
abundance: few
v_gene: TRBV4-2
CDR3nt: TGTGCCAGCAGCCAAGGCAGGACTAGCGGGGTGGACGAGCAGTTCTTC
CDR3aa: CASSQGRTSGVDEQFF

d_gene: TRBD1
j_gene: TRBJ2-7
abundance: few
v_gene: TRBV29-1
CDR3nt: TGCAGCGTTACCCCAGGGGGAGCTACCTACGAGCAGTACTTC
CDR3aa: CSVTPGGATYEQYF

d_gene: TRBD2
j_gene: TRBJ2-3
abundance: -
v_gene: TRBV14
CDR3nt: TGTGTCAGCAGCCGAGGCAGCGGGGGAGGCGGTACGCAGTATTTT
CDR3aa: CVSSRGSGGGGTQYF

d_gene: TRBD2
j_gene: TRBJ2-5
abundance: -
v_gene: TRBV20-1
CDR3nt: TGCAGTGCCCCGGCCCGGAGACTAGCGGGGGGCAAGGAGACCCAGTACTTC
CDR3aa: CSAPARRLAGGKETQYF

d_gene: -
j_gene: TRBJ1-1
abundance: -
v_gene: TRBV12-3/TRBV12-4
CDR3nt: TGTGCCAGTGGTCCAGGGTACACTGAAGCTTTCTTT
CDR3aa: CASGPGYTEAFF

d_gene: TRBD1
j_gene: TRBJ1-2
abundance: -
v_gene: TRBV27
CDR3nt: TGTGCCAGCACAAAGACAGGGCCGACTAACTATGGCTACACCTTC
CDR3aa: CASTKTGPTNYGYTF

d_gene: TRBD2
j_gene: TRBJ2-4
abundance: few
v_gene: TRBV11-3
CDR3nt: TGTGCCAGCACCACGGGGGGGACTAGCGGAAAAAACATTCAGTACTTC
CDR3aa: CASTTGGTSGKNIQYF

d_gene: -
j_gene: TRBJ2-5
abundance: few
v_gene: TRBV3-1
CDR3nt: TGTGCCAGCAGCAAGGCCGAAGAGCAGTACTTC
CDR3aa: CASSKAEEQYF

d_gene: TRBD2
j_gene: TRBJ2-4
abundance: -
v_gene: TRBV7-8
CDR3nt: TGTGCCAGCAGCTTCCCTAGCGGGGGGGCGTACATTCAGTACTTC
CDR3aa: CASSFPSGGAYIQYF